This T cell receptor beta chain came from a study of blood T cell repertoires in COVID-19. The overall study: Acute and convalescent COVID-19 samples came from the United States, Italy and Spain. PBMCs, B-cell-depleted T cells, or T cells provided the cDNA or gDNA that made up the material.

Per the original methods: For nucleated cells, counts were estimated from reference gene primer amplification. TCRdb's copy holds only in-frame clones and misses some; the assay was immunoSEQ multiplex PCR. D and trimming were read from the DNA, whereas the V and J calls and clone size are those reported in that table. The sample gives under 200,000 clones, about 83% of which show up once; around 10% is in the top ten. V was cut by 3 bases and J by 6 bases, with 14 bases left in between. The CDR3 is made up of 14 amino acids. The germline V gene encodes CDR1 WNHNN and CDR2 SYGVQD (reference sequence). Enrolled during active infection, Seattle patients were then followed longitudinally.

Sequencing was carried out using peripheral blood. The TCR sequence derives from a woman aged 70 to 79 with COVID-19, enrolled during active disease. This chain connects TRBV10-1 to TRBJ1-1, with D possibly being TRBD1 (5 bases). DNA for the CDR3: TGCGCCAGCAGTGAAAGCGTCCAGGGCTCTGAAGCTTTCTTT. This translates into CASSESVQGSEAFF.